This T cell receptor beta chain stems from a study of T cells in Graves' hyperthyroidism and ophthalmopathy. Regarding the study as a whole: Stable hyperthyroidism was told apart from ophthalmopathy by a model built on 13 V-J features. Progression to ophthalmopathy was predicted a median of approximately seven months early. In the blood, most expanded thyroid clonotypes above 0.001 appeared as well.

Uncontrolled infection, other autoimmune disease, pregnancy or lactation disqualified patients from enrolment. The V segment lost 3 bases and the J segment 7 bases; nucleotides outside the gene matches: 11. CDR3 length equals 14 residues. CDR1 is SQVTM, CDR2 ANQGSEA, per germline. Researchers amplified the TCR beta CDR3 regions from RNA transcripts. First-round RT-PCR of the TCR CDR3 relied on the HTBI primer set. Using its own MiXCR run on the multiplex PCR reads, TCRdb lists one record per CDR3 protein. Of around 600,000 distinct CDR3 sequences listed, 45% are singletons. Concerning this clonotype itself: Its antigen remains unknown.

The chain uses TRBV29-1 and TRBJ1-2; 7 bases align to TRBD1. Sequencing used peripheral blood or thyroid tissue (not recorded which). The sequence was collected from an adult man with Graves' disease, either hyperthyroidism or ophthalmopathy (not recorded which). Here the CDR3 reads CSVDEGAHLVGYTF. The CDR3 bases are TGCAGCGTTGATGAGGGGGCCCATCTGGTTGGCTACACCTTC.